The clone carrying this T cell receptor beta chain has just one count. What it binds is not known. The V and J ends lost 3 bases and 6 bases respectively, with 6 bases between them. CDR1 and CDR2 (germline): PRHDT, FYEKMQ (reference sequence). The CDR3 is 11 amino acids. The data stem from a study of shared clonotypes between healthy human individuals. Study-wide results and limits: Among four donors, roughly 5.4% of naive CD4 clonotypes were found in common. Memory subsets generally showed lower estimated richness than naive subsets.

The assay used deep level. Replicate PCRs run on sorted subsets employed approximately 0.2 ug DNA, about 27,000 T cell genomes. Libraries were prepared by immunoSEQ multiplex PCR; TCRdb keeps only in-frame clonotypes and omits some of them. Found here are about 580,000 clones, nearly 98% of them singletons; the top ten hold 0.3%. Naive CD8 cells lacked CD45RO, underwent positive selection for CCR7 and left out terminally differentiated effector memory CD45RA+ cells. This receptor was obtained from a man aged 25-45 years in good health. This chain uses TRBV13 with TRBJ2-7; D is ambiguous. The sample comprised naive CD8+ T cells sorted from blood. CDR3 in amino acids: CASSFDREQYF. Here the CDR3 DNA reads TGTGCCAGCAGCTTTGACCGCGAGCAGTACTTC.